This record concerns one T cell receptor beta chain sequence. Germline V gene data show CDR1 as GTSNPN and CDR2 as SVGIG (reference sequence). The CDR3 has 12 residues. V was clipped by 5 bases and J by 4 bases; unmatched bases: 4. These data are taken from a study of blood T cell repertoires in COVID-19. Study overall: Collection of acute and convalescent COVID-19 samples took place in the United States, Italy and Spain. In each case, the material was cDNA or gDNA derived from T cells, B-cell-depleted T cells, or PBMCs.

The data were produced by immunoSEQ multiplex PCR, yet TCRdb's version contains in-frame clones alone and is incomplete. Among 150,000 or so clones listed, around 82% were seen once. The clonotype was recovered from a human donor with acute or convalescent COVID-19. The donor label of this sample is uncertain. This chain links TRBV30 with TRBJ2-5; TRBD2 matches at 7 bases. The source material was peripheral blood. The CDR3 sequence is CAWGWGGETQYF. In nucleotides, the CDR3 is TGTGCCTGGGGTTGGGGGGGAGAGACCCAGTACTTC. Full variable domain (missing parts from reference TRBV30 and TRBJ2-5): SQTIHQWPATLVQPVGSPLSLECTVEGTSNPNLYWYRQAAGRGLQLLFYSVGIGQISSEVPQNLSASRPQDRQFILSSKKLLLSDSGFYLCAWGWGGETQYFGPGTRLLVL.